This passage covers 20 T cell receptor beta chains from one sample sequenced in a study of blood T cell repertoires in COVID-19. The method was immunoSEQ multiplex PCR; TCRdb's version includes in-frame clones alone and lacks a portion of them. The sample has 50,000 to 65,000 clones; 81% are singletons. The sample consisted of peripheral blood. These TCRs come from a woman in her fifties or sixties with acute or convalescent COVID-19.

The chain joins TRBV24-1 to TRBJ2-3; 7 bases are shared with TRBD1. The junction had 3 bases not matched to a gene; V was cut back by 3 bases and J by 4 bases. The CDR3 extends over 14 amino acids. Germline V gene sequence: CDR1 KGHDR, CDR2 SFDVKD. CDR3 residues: CATSDVQGADTQYF. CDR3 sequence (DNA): TGTGCCACCAGTGATGTCCAGGGGGCAGATACGCAGTATTTT.

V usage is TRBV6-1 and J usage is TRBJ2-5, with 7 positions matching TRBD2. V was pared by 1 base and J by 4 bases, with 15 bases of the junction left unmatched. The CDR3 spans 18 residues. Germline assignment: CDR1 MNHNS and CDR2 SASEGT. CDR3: CASSEVTGRTRRRETQYF. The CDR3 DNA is TGTGCCAGCAGTGAAGTGACTGGTCGGACTAGGCGGCGAGAGACCCAGTACTTC.

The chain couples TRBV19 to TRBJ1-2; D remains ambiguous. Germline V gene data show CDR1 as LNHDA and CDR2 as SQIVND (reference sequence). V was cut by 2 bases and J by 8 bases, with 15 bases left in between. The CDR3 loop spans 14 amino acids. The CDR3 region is CASSIPREGLGYTF. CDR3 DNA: TGTGCCAGTAGTATACCCCGAGAGGGATTGGGCTACACCTTC.

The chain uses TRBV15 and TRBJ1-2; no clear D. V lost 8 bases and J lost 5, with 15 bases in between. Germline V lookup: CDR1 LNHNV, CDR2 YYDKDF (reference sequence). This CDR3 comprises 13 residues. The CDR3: CATGLRREYGYTF. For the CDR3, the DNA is TGTGCCACCGGACTGCGGAGGGAGTATGGCTACACCTTC.

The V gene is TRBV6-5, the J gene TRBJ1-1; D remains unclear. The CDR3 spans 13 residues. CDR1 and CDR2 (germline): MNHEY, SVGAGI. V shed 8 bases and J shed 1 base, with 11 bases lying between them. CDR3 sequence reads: CASWRYGNTEAFF. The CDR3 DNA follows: TGTGCCAGCTGGAGGTACGGGAACACTGAAGCTTTCTTT.

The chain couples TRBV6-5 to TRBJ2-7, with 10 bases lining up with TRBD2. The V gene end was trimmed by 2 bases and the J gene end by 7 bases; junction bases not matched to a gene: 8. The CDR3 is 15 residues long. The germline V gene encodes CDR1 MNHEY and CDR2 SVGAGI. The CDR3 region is CASSYGASGSREQYF. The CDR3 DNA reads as TGTGCCAGCAGTTACGGGGCTAGCGGGAGTCGGGAGCAGTACTTC.

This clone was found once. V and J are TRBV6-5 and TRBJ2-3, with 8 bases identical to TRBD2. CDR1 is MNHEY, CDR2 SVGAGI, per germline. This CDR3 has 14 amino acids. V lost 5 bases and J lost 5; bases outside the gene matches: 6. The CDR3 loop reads CASSPSGRRDTQYF. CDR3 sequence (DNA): TGTGCCAGCAGTCCCAGCGGGAGACGAGATACGCAGTATTTT.

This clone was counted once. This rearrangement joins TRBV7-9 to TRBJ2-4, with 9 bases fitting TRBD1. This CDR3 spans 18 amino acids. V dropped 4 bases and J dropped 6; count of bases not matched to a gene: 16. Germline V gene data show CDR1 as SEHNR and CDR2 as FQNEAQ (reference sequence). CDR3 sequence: CASSSPGQGRQYGNIQYF. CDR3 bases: TGTGCCAGCAGCTCTCCGGGACAGGGCCGTCAGTATGGAAACATTCAGTACTTC.

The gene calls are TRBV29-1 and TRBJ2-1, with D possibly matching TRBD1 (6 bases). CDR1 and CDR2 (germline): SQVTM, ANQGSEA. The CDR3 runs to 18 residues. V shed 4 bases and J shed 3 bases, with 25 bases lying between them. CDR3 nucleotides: TGCAGCGTTGTGGGGACATACCGGGACCGAAATATCTACAATGAGCAGTTCTTC. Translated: CSVVGTYRDRNIYNEQFF.

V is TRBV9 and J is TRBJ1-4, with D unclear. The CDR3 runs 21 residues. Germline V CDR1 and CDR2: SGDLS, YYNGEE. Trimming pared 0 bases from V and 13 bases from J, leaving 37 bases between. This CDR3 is CASSVDFTHGGFFFPLKGLFF. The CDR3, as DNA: TGTGCCAGCAGCGTAGATTTCACCCACGGAGGGTTCTTTTTTCCCCTGAAGGGACTGTTTTTT.

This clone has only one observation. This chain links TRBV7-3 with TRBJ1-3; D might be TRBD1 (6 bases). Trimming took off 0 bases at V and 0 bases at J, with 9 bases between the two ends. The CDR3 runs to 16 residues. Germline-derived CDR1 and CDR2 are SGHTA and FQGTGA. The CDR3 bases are TGTGCCAGCAGCTTAACCGGCAGGGGCTCTGGAAACACCATATATTTT. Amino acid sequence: CASSLTGRGSGNTIYF. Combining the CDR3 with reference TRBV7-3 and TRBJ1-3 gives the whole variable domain GAGVSQTPSNKVTEKGKYVELRCDPISGHTALYWYRQSLGQGPEFLIYFQGTGAADDSGLPNDRFFAVRPEGSVSTLKIQRTERGDSAVYLCASSLTGRGSGNTIYFGEGSWLTVV.

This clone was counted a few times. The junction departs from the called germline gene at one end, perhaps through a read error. The CDR3 region has the DNA TGTGCCAGCAGCGTAGACGAGAATTTCAATCAACCCCAGCATTTT. It encodes CASSVDENFNQPQHF. V and J are TRBV9 and TRBJ1-5; D is unclear. This CDR3 has 15 residues. Germline CDR1 SGDLS, CDR2 YYNGEE.

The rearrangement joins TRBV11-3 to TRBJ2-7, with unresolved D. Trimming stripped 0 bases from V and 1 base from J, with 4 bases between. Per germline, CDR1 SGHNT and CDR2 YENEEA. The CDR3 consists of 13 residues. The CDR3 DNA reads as TGTGCCAGCAGCTTAGAGGCTTCCTACGAGCAGTACTTC. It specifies CASSLEASYEQYF.

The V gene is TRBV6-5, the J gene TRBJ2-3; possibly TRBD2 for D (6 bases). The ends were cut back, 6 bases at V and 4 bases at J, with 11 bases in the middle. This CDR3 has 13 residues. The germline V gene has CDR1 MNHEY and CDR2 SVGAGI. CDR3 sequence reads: CASSLREADTQYF. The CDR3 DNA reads TGTGCCAGCAGCCTGCGGGAAGCAGATACGCAGTATTTT.

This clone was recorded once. The CDR3 protein is CASKAAGSYEQYF. The CDR3 nucleotides are TGTGCCAGCAAGGCGGCGGGTTCCTACGAGCAGTACTTC. The rearrangement uses TRBV12-3 or TRBV12-4 and TRBJ2-7; D possibly corresponds to TRBD2 (5 bases). The CDR3 is 13 amino acids. Trimming stripped 7 bases from V and 1 base from J, with 11 bases between.

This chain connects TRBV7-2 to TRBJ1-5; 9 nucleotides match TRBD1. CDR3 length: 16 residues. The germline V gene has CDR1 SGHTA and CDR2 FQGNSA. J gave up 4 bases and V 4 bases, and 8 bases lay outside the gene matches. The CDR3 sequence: CASSSYGTGTNQPQHF. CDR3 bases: TGTGCCAGCAGCTCGTATGGGACAGGGACAAATCAGCCCCAGCATTTT.

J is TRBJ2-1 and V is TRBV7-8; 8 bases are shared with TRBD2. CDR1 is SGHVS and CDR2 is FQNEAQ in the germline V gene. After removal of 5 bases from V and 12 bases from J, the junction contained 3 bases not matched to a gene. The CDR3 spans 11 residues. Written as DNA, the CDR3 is TGTGCCAGCAGCACCGGGGGGGGGCAGTTCTTC. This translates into CASSTGGGQFF.

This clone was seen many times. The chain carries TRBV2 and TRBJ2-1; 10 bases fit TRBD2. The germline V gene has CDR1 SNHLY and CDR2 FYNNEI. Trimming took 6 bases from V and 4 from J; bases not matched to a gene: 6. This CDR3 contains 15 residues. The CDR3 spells CASSSGLAAYNEQFF. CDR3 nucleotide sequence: TGTGCCAGCAGCTCAGGACTAGCGGCTTACAATGAGCAGTTCTTC.

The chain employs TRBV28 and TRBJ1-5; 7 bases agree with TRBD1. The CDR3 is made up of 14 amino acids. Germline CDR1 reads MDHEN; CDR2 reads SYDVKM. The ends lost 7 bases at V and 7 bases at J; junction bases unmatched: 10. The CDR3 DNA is TGTGCCAGCAAGAGAGGAGGGGGCCAACAGCCCCAGCATTTT. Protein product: CASKRGGGQQPQHF. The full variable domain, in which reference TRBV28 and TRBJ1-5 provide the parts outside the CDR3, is DVKVTQSSRYLVKRTGEKVFLECVQDMDHENMFWYRQDPGLGLRLIYFSYDVKMKEKGDIPEGYSVSREKKERFSLILESASTNQTSMYLCASKRGGGQQPQHFGDGTRLSIL.

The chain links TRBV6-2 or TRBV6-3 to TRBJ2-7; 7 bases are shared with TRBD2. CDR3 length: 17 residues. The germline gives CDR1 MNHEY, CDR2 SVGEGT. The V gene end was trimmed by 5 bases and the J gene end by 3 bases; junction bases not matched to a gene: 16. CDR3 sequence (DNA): TGTGCCAGCAGTATTAAAATACTAGCGACGAACGACTACGAGCAGTACTTC. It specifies CASSIKILATNDYEQYF.